These 25 T cell receptor beta chains were sequenced from one sample in a study of CD8 T cells in ankylosing spondylitis. Study observations and caveats: Roughly 8 highly homologous variants formed a TCR beta motif that appeared characteristic of ankylosing spondylitis blood.

TCRdb called the 5' RACE reads again in MiXCR, with one record for every CDR3 protein. The repertoire has 450,000 to 550,000 distinct CDR3 sequences, over 4% of them found once; the top ten carry around 3.6%. Their antigen targets remain unknown. Input material: blood, either unsorted or a sorted T cell fraction (not recorded which). The receptors stem from a male donor with ankylosing spondylitis.

This sequence joins TRBV20-1 and TRBJ2-5; 8 nucleotides agree with TRBD1. There are 16 residues in the CDR3. CDR1 is DFQATT, CDR2 SNEGSKA, per germline (reference sequence). The J segment lost 6 bases and the V segment lost 5 bases, leaving 17 bases of the junction unmatched. The chain's CDR3 is CSARPPDREVLQTQYF. The CDR3 coding sequence is TGCAGTGCTCGACCACCGGACAGGGAGGTTCTGCAGACCCAGTACTTC.

This clonotype occurred a few times. V usage is TRBV6-1 and J usage is TRBJ2-5; possible D gene TRBD2, 6 bases. The length of the CDR3 is 17 residues. V gave up 6 bases and J gave up 3 bases, with 23 bases separating them. Looked up from germline, CDR1 is MNHNS and CDR2 is SASEGT. Written as DNA, the CDR3 is TGTGCCAGCAGCTCCTTGTTAGCGGCCCAGTTGAAAGAGACCCAGTACTTC. This encodes CASSSLLAAQLKETQYF.

This clonotype has a handful of counts. The V gene is TRBV20-1, the J gene TRBJ2-4, with D maybe TRBD2 (5 bases). The ends were cut back, 0 bases at V and 3 bases at J, with 12 bases in the middle. CDR3 length: 15 amino acids. Germline values: CDR1 DFQATT, CDR2 SNEGSKA (reference sequence). CDR3 protein: CSARDRRAGKNIQYF. CDR3 coding DNA: TGCAGTGCTAGAGATAGGCGGGCTGGCAAAAACATTCAGTACTTC.

Many counts were recorded for this clonotype. The chain couples TRBV7-2 to TRBJ2-1, with 14 bases matching TRBD2. The CDR3 loop spans 17 amino acids. J gave up 7 bases and V 1 base, and 6 bases lay outside the gene matches. Germline V gene sequence: CDR1 SGHTA, CDR2 FQGNSA. The CDR3 DNA sequence: TGTGCCAGCAGCTTAGTGGGGACTAGCGGGAGTAAGAATGAGCAGTTCTTC. This gives the protein CASSLVGTSGSKNEQFF.

This clonotype was counted many times. The rearrangement uses TRBV6-5 and TRBJ2-1; TRBD1 is a possible D gene (6 bases). CDR1 is MNHEY, CDR2 SVGAGI, per germline. Between the trimmed V and J ends, which lost 0 bases and 11 bases, there was a span of 14 bases. This CDR3 has 14 residues. The CDR3 DNA reads TGTGCCAGCAGTTACTCCCGGCAGGGGCTTCAGCAGTTCTTC. This sequence encodes CASSYSRQGLQQFF.

Many counts were recorded for this clonotype. DNA of the CDR3: TGTGCCAGCAGCCAAGATACGACCTTACTAGGGCTCCCCTACGAGCAGTACTTC. Translated, it gives CASSQDTTLLGLPYEQYF. The gene calls are TRBV4-2 and TRBJ2-7, with a tentative D call TRBD2 (5 bases). Germline V gene sequence: CDR1 LGHNA, CDR2 YNFKEQ. V was pared by 0 bases and J by 2 bases, with 20 bases between. This CDR3 has 18 amino acids.

This clonotype was observed at least ten times. The V and J genes are TRBV6-2 or TRBV6-3 and TRBJ2-2; 10 bases align to TRBD2. Per the germline V gene, CDR1 is MNHEY and CDR2 is SVGEGT. With V trimmed by 5 bases and J by 1 base, 4 bases remained unmatched. CDR3 length equals 16 residues. The CDR3 coding sequence is TGTGCCAGCAGTGGACTAGCGGACCAGAACACCGGGGAGCTGTTTTTT. Encoded protein: CASSGLADQNTGELFF.

This chain links TRBV11-1 with TRBJ2-5, with D possibly matching TRBD2 (5 bases). CDR1 SGHAT and CDR2 FQDESV come from the germline V gene (reference sequence). The CDR3 length is 18 residues. Trimming took off 4 bases at V and 5 bases at J, with 26 bases between the two ends. The DNA for the CDR3 is TGTGCCAGCAGCTCCCTCCCCAGAGGGAGTCGGACCGATGAGACCCAGTACTTC. Its protein is CASSSLPRGSRTDETQYF.

In this sample, this clonotype turned up many times. The chain has TRBV7-2 and TRBJ2-3; unclear D gene. The CDR3 extends over 14 amino acids. V was cut by 1 base and J by 6 bases, with 11 bases left in between. Looked up from germline, CDR1 is SGHTA and CDR2 is FQGNSA. The CDR3 bases are TGTGCCAGCAGCTTAGTAACTATGGCGGATACGCAGTATTTT. Amino acids: CASSLVTMADTQYF.

This clonotype was counted at least ten times. The J gene is TRBJ2-1, the V gene TRBV5-1; TRBD2 agrees at 11 bases. The V gene's germline CDR1 is SGHRS and CDR2 YFSETQ. The CDR3 is 15 amino acids. J gave up 4 bases and V 5 bases, and 5 bases lay outside the gene matches. The chain's CDR3 is CASRSRLAGYNEQFF. In DNA, the CDR3 is TGCGCCAGCAGATCAAGACTAGCGGGATACAATGAGCAGTTCTTC.

This clonotype was recorded at least ten times. The chain uses TRBV7-9 and TRBJ1-5; D not resolved. Trimming removed 5 bases from V and 5 bases from J, with 10 bases in between. Germline CDR1 reads SEHNR; CDR2 reads FQNEAQ (reference sequence). CDR3 size: 13 residues. The CDR3 reads CASSRSKDQPQHF. In DNA, the CDR3 is TGTGCCAGCAGCCGGTCGAAGGATCAGCCCCAGCATTTT. The full variable domain, rest sourced from reference TRBV7-9 and TRBJ1-5, is DTGVSQNPRHKITKRGQNVTFRCDPISEHNRLYWYRQTLGQGPEFLTYFQNEAQLEKSRLLSDRFSAERPKGSFSTLEIQRTEQGDSAMYLCASSRSKDQPQHFGDGTRLSIL.

Only a few counts were recorded for this clonotype. The V call is TRBV20-1, the J call TRBJ1-5, with D perhaps matching TRBD1 (6 bases). In germline, CDR1 is DFQATT, CDR2 SNEGSKA (reference sequence). This CDR3 is built from 16 residues. Trimming pared 1 base from V and 5 bases from J, leaving 18 bases between. Here the CDR3 DNA reads TGCAGTGCTAGAGTTGGGGCGACTGGGGGCGATCAGCCCCAGCATTTT. Translation: CSARVGATGGDQPQHF.

The sample holds a few counts of this clonotype. This chain uses TRBV5-6 with TRBJ2-7; D may match TRBD1 or TRBD2 (6 bases each). Trimming stripped 4 bases from V and 1 base from J, with 12 bases between. CDR3 length: 14 amino acids. Germline CDR1 is SGHDT and CDR2 is YYEEEE. The CDR3 bases are TGTGCCAGCAGCCCGGAGGGGGGTTCCTACGAGCAGTACTTC. It specifies CASSPEGGSYEQYF.

This clonotype came up many times. As DNA, the CDR3 is TGCAGTGCTACCGGACACCGCTATGGCTACACCTTC. This sequence encodes CSATGHRYGYTF. The chain is built from TRBV20-1 and TRBJ1-2, with TRBD1 as a possible D gene (5 bases). Between the trimmed V and J ends, which lost 4 bases and 4 bases, there was a span of 10 bases. Germline assignment: CDR1 DFQATT and CDR2 SNEGSKA (reference sequence). The length of the CDR3 is 12 residues.

V usage is TRBV2 and J usage is TRBJ1-5, with 7 bases fitting TRBD1. Germline lookup yields CDR1 SNHLY and CDR2 FYNNEI. Trimming at V came to 4 bases and at J to 2 bases, leaving 14 bases not matched to a gene. This CDR3 is 18 amino acids long. Here the CDR3 DNA reads TGTGCCAGCAGTGGGCCACGGGGTCGGGACAGACGCAATCAGCCCCAGCATTTT. Its translation: CASSGPRGRDRRNQPQHF.

The chain links TRBV6-1 to TRBJ2-5, with 10 bases identical to TRBD2. The germline gives CDR1 MNHNS, CDR2 SASEGT. CDR3 length equals 16 residues. J was trimmed by 2 bases and V by 5 bases; bases with no gene match: 8. CDR3 in amino acids: CASSPTSGATQETQYF. The CDR3 coding sequence is TGTGCCAGCAGTCCAACTAGCGGGGCGACACAAGAGACCCAGTACTTC.

This clonotype was seen at least ten times. The chain combines TRBV6-5 with TRBJ1-1, with 8 bases matching TRBD1. Per the germline V gene, CDR1 is MNHEY and CDR2 is SVGAGI. The junction had 10 bases not matched to a gene; V was cut back by 2 bases and J by 11 bases. This CDR3 is 14 amino acids long. CDR3 DNA sequence: TGTGCCAGCAGTTACACATCGACAGGGGTTGCGGCTTTCTTT. Its protein is CASSYTSTGVAAFF.

This clonotype has ten or more counts. The V gene is TRBV4-3, the J gene TRBJ2-3; D might be TRBD1 (5 bases). The germline V gene encodes CDR1 LGHNA and CDR2 YSLEER. V was pared by 1 base and J by 6 bases, with 8 bases between. The CDR3 covers 13 residues. DNA of the CDR3: TGCGCCAGCAGCCAAGCAGGGATTGATACGCAGTATTTT. Its translation is CASSQAGIDTQYF.

The table lists this clonotype with many counts. V is TRBV6-1 and J is TRBJ1-2; no definite D call. The CDR3 spans 14 residues. V was shortened by 4 bases and J by 0 bases, with 9 bases between the two germline ends. Germline V gene data show CDR1 as MNHNS and CDR2 as SASEGT. The CDR3: CASSAMGANYGYTF. In nucleotides, the CDR3 is TGTGCCAGCAGTGCGATGGGCGCTAACTATGGCTACACCTTC.

This clonotype was detected ten times or more. CDR3 sequence: CASSSGTRDTGELFF. Written as DNA, the CDR3 is TGCGCCAGCAGCTCCGGGACTAGGGACACCGGGGAGCTGTTTTTT. V usage is TRBV5-1 and J usage is TRBJ2-2, with 8 bases matching TRBD2. Germline V gene lookup returns CDR1 SGHRS and CDR2 YFSETQ. V lost 3 bases and J lost 3; bases outside the gene matches: 4. The length of the CDR3 is 15 residues. The full variable domain, completed using reference TRBV5-1 and TRBJ2-2, is KAGVTQTPRYLIKTRGQQVTLSCSPISGHRSVSWYQQTPGQGLQFLFEYFSETQRNKGNFPGRFSGRQFSNSRSEMNVSTLELGDSALYLCASSSGTRDTGELFFGEGSRLTVL.

This clonotype was recorded at least ten times. This chain connects TRBV7-2 to TRBJ1-1; unclear D gene. The germline V and J ends were trimmed by 2 bases and 4 bases, with 8 bases remaining between them. This CDR3 has 13 amino acids. Germline V lookup: CDR1 SGHTA, CDR2 FQGNSA. The CDR3 DNA is TGTGCCAGCAGCTTAAACGAGGTCACTGAAGCTTTCTTT. Translating it yields CASSLNEVTEAFF.

Many counts were recorded for this clonotype. The chain couples TRBV9 to TRBJ1-3; D not certain. CDR3 length: 16 residues. The V gene lost 0 bases and the J gene lost 0 bases, with 10 bases spanning the gap. Germline CDR1 is SGDLS and CDR2 is YYNGEE. The CDR3 sequence is CASSVVPTASGNTIYF. The DNA for the CDR3 is TGTGCCAGCAGCGTAGTCCCCACAGCCTCTGGAAACACCATATATTTT.

Many counts were recorded for this clonotype. The chain carries TRBV29-1 and TRBJ2-7, with D maybe TRBD2 (6 bases). The CDR3 is made up of 15 amino acids. Germline CDR1 SQVTM, CDR2 ANQGSEA. Trimming shortened V by 6 bases and J by 0 bases, and 18 bases separated the two germline ends. The CDR3 sequence is CSVGGGYRSSYEQYF. For the CDR3, the DNA is TGCAGCGTGGGGGGAGGTTATCGGAGCTCCTACGAGCAGTACTTC.

The table lists this clonotype with many counts. This chain connects TRBV4-2 to TRBJ2-1; 8 nucleotides line up with TRBD2. The CDR3 contains 15 residues. J lost 3 bases, V lost 0 bases, and 1 base had no gene match. Germline V lookup: CDR1 LGHNA, CDR2 YNFKEQ. The CDR3 nucleotides are TGTGCCAGCAGCCAAGAACTAGCGGACTACAATGAGCAGTTCTTC. Translation gives CASSQELADYNEQFF.

This clonotype was recorded at least ten times. This chain joins TRBV20-1 and TRBJ2-1; D uncertain. The V and J ends lost 7 bases and 6 bases respectively, with 16 bases between them. There are 13 residues in the CDR3. The V gene's germline CDR1 is DFQATT and CDR2 SNEGSKA (reference sequence). DNA of the CDR3: TGCAGTGAGCGTCTTCAGTGGGGCAATGAGCAGTTCTTC. Translated, it gives CSERLQWGNEQFF.